The clone carrying this TCR beta chain appeared once. Its matching antigen is unknown. The sample comes from a study of cytomegalovirus exposure and HLA in healthy donors. Study summary: An analysis done earlier identified more than 90 million unique TCR beta sequences from about 179 million T cells. Whole-study findings and limits: Associated with cytomegalovirus, according to the listing, were some 150 TCR beta chains. It was only CMV serostatus that was available as immune exposure information.

Donors sampled were nominally healthy, though unrecorded immune exposures were likely. The PCR ran on 60 Vbeta and 13 Jbeta primers. Profiled with immunoSEQ multiplex PCR; TCRdb holds only in-frame clones, not every one. This sample has 99,000 or so clones, with roughly 80% found just once. CDR1 and CDR2 (germline): LGHNA, YSLEER. There are 15 residues in the CDR3. V was clipped by 4 bases and J by 4 bases, with 14 bases between them. The receptor was derived from a man aged 25-45 years in good health and CMV-seropositive. What was sequenced was PBMCs. The V and J genes are TRBV4-3 and TRBJ1-5; no clear D gene. CDR3 residues: CASSRARFGNQPQHF. The CDR3 DNA is TGCGCCAGCAGCCGGGCACGGTTCGGAAATCAGCCCCAGCATTTT.